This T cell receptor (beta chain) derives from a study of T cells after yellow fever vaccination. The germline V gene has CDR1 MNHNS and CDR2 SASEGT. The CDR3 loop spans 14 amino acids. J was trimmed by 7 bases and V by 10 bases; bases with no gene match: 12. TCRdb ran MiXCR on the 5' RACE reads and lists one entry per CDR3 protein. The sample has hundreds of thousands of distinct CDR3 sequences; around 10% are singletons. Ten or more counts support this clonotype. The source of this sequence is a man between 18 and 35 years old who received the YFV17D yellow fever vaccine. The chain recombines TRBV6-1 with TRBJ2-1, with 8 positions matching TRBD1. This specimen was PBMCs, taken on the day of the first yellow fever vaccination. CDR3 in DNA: TGTGCCACTCTATGGACAGGGCTGATGAATGAGCAGTTCTTC. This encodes CATLWTGLMNEQFF.